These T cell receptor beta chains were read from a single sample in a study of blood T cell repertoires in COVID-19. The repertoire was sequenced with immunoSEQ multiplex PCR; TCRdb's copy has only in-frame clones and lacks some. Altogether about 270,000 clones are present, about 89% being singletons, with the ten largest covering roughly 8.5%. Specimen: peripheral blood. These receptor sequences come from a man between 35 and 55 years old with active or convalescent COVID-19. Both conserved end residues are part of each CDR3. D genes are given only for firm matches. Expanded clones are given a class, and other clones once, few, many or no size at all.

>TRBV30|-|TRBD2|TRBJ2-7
TGTGCCTGGAGTGTTAGCGGGGGCCCCTACGAGCAGTACTTC
CAWSVSGGPYEQYF
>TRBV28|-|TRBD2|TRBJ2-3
TGTGCCAGCAGTTTCGGGTCCGGGGCGGGAGGCACAGATACGCAGTATTTT
CASSFGSGAGGTDTQYF
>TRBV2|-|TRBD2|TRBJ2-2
TGTGCCAGCATGTGGCGGGGGGGCGCCGGGGAGCTGTTTTTT
CASMWRGGAGELFF
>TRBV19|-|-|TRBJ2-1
TGTGCCAGTAGTGGCAGGGAGGATGAGCAGTTCTTC
CASSGREDEQFF
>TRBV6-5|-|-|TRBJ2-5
TGTGCCAGCAGGCCGGGACACCTGGGGGAGACCCAGTACTTC
CASRPGHLGETQYF
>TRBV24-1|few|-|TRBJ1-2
TGTGCCACCAGTTTACACCAGGGTTACGGCTACACCTTC
CATSLHQGYGYTF
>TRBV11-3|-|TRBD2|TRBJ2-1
TGTGCCGGCAATAGCGGGGGAGGCAATGAGCAGTTCTTC
CAGNSGGGNEQFF
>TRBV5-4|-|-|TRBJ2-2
TGTGCCAGCAGCCCCGTCGGAGTCGGGGAGCTGTTTTTT
CASSPVGVGELFF
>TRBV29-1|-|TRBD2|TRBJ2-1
TGCAGCGTTGGTCGCGGGAGTCCCAATGAGCAGTTCTTC
CSVGRGSPNEQFF
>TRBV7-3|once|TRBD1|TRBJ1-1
TGTGCCAGCAGCAACCAGGGGGACACTGAAGCTTTCTTT
CASSNQGDTEAFF
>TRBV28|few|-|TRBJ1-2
TGTGCCAGCACTTTAGGATCCACCGAGGGTTCGTATGGCTACACCTTC
CASTLGSTEGSYGYTF
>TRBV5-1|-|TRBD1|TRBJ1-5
TGCGCCAGCAGCTTGGCCGGGACAGGGAGCAATCAGCCCCAGCATTTT
CASSLAGTGSNQPQHF
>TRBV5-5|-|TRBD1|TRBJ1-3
TGTGCCAGCAGCTTGGAACAGGGGAATGGAAACACCATATATTTT
CASSLEQGNGNTIYF
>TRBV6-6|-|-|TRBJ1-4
TGTGCCAGCAGGGCTCCAGGGTCGAATGAAAAACTGTTTTTT
CASRAPGSNEKLFF
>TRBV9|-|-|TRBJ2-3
TGTGCCAGCAGCGGTCCGTCCCCGGCAGATACGCAGTATTTT
CASSGPSPADTQYF
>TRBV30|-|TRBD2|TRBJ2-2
TGTGCCTGGGCCCACTGGGCGGGGGTAAACACCGGGGAGCTGTTTTTT
CAWAHWAGVNTGELFF
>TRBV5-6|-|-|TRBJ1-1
TGTGCCAGCAGGGCCGCCGGGACATATGCTTTCTTT
CASRAAGTYAFF
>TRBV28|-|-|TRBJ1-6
TGTGCCATCACAGCTCAGGGGCCAGGTTCACCCCTCCACTTT
CAITAQGPGSPLHF
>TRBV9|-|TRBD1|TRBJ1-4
TGTGCCAGCAGCGTAGAGGGACAGGTTAATGAAAAACTGTTTTTT
CASSVEGQVNEKLFF
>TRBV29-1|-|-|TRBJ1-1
TGCAGCGTTGCAACAAACATGAACACTGAAGCTTTCTTT
CSVATNMNTEAFF
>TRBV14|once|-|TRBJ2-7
TGTGCCAGCAGCCCTAACGCCGGGACAGGACTAGGGCAGTACTTC
CASSPNAGTGLGQYF
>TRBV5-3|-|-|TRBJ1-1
TGTGCCAGAAGCTTCACAGGGAACACTGAAGCTTTCTTT
CARSFTGNTEAFF
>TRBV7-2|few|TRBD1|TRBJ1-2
TGTGCCAGCAGCTTAGGCAGGGGGCGGGAGGGCTACACCTTC
CASSLGRGREGYTF
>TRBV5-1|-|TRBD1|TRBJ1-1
TGCGCCAGCAGCTTGGCGGGACAGGACACTGAAGCTTTCTTT
CASSLAGQDTEAFF
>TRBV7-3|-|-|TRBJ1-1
TGTGCCAGCAGCTGGGGGCGGTGGACTGAAGCTTTCTTT
CASSWGRWTEAFF
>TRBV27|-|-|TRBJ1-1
TGTGCCAGCAGTCGTGGGGGGGGAGTGAACACTGAAGCTTTCTTT
CASSRGGGVNTEAFF
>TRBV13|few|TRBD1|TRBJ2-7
TGTGCCAGCAGCCATTACCGGGACAGGGCGAACGAGCAGTACTTC
CASSHYRDRANEQYF
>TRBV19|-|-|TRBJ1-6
TGTGCCAGTAGTATAGGGGGCGGGGGCTCCTATAATTCACCCCTCCACTTT
CASSIGGGGSYNSPLHF
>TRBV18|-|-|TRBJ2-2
TGTGCCAGCTCACCAGTAGGAGGGCACGGGGAGCTGTTTTTT
CASSPVGGHGELFF